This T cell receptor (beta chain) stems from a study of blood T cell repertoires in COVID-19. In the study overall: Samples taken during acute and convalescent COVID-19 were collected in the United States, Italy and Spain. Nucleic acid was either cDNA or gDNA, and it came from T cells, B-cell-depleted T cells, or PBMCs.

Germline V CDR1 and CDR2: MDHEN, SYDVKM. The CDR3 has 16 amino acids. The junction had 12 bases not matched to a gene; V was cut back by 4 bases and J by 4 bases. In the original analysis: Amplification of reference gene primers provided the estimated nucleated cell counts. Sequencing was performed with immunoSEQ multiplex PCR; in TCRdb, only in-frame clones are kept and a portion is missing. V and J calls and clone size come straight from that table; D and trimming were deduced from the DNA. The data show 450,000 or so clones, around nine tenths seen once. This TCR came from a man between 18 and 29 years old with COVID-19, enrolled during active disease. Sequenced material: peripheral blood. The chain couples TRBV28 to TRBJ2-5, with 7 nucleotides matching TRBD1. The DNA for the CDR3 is TGTGCCAGCAGTTATACGACAGGGCCCCCCGGAGAGACCCAGTACTTC. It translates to CASSYTTGPPGETQYF.